This T cell receptor (beta chain) was sequenced during a study of cytomegalovirus exposure and HLA in healthy donors. Study-wide points: Likely technical artifact: a cluster of highly shared sequence variants. Previous analysis showed most TCR beta V segments were productive about 90% or about 30% of the time. Follow-up analysis later connected one missense variant in DCLRE1C with trimming of TCR beta V- and J-genes.

V was pared by 6 bases and J by 3 bases, with 7 bases of the junction left unmatched. The CDR3 runs to 13 residues. The germline CDR1 and CDR2 sequences are SQVTM and ANQGSEA. It was with 60 Vbeta and 13 Jbeta primers that the PCR ran. Using immunoSEQ multiplex PCR, the repertoire was profiled, and TCRdb retains in-frame clones only, with some absent. The table includes fewer than 150,000 clones, more than 60% detected once. This clone was seen a handful of times. Its matching antigen is unknown. The sequenced material came from PBMCs. This rearrangement joins TRBV29-1 to TRBJ2-7; TRBD1 matches at 8 bases. The receptor's source is a male donor in good health and CMV-seronegative. The CDR3 DNA follows: TGCAGCGTACCCTCTGGACAGGGCTACGAGCAGTACTTC. Encoded protein: CSVPSGQGYEQYF.